In this sample, the clone carrying this T cell receptor (beta chain) turned up a few times. Its antigen is unidentified. MiXCR, run by TCRdb on the 5' RACE reads, gives a single entry per CDR3 protein. Of roughly 250,000 distinct CDR3 sequences in the sample, 16% were seen once. This sample stems from a study of T-cell memory formation after mild COVID-19. Study as a whole: Across donors, TCR clusters were largely donor specific. Study-level results: The study detected some responding clones in pre-infection memory, suggesting cross-reactive memory joined. The main location of contracting CD4+ clones was CM and EM, and that of contracting CD8+ clones was EMRA.

This CDR3 region has 13 residues. Germline V CDR1 and CDR2: SGHNT, YYREEE (reference sequence). V lost 2 bases to trimming and J lost 5 bases; unmatched junction nucleotides: 3. The J gene is TRBJ2-5, the V gene TRBV5-4, with 7 bases matching TRBD1. The receptor comes from a man aged 18 to 29 who had mild COVID-19 (a few samples of this study predate the infection). Cell type and time point are not known. Sequencing was carried out using PBMCs or a T cell subset sorted from them (not recorded which). CDR3 DNA: TGTGCCAGCAGCTTACTGACAGGGGAGACCCAGTACTTC. This gives the protein CASSLLTGETQYF.